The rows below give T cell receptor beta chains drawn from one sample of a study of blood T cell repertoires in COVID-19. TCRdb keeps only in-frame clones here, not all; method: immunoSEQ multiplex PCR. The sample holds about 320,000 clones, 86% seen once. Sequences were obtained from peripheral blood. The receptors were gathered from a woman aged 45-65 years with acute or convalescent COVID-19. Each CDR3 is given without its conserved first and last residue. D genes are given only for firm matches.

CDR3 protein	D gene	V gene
ASSYSGQGRTAYGYT	TRBD1	TRBV13
ASSQDSGRGNTIY	.	TRBV4-3
ASSQEVQGVYGYT	TRBD1	TRBV3-1/TRBV3-2
ASSFDGRGRTDTQY	TRBD2	TRBV28
ASSLASGGGSYEQY	TRBD2	TRBV7-2
ATSDGTASSYEQY	TRBD1	TRBV24-1
ASIPTSGRGEQY	TRBD2	TRBV6-5
ASSLGAGGYEQY	TRBD2	TRBV5-4
ASSLYYEQY	.	TRBV5-8
ASSPPGGGGSTEAF	.	TRBV7-3
ASSTTGAPGELF	TRBD1	TRBV7-9